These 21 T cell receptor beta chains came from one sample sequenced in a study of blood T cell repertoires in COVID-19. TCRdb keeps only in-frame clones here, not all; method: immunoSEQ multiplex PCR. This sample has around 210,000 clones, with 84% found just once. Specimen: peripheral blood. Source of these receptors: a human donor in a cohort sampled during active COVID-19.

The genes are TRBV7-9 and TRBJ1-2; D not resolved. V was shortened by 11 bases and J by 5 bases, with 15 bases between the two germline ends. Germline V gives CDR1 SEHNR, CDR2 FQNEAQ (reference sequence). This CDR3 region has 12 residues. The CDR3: CAAQGAGYGYTF. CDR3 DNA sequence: TGTGCCGCACAAGGAGCGGGATATGGCTACACCTTC.

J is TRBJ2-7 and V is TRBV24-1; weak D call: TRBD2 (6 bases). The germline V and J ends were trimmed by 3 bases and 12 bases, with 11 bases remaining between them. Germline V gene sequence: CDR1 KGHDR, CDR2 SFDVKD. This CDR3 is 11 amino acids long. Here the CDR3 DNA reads TGTGCCACCAGTGATACCCGGGAGTTGTACTTC. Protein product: CATSDTRELYF.

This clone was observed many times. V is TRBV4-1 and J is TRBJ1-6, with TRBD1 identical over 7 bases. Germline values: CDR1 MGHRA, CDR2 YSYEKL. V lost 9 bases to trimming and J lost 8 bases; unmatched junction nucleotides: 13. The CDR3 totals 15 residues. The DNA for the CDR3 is TGCGCCAGTCAAGAAAACCGGGACAGTTATTCACCCCTCCACTTT. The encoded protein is CASQENRDSYSPLHF.

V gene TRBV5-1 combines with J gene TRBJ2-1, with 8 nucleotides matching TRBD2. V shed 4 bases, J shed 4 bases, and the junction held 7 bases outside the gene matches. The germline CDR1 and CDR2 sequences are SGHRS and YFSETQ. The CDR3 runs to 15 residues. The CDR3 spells CASSPSGSSYNEQFF. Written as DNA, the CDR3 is TGCGCCAGCAGCCCAAGCGGGAGCAGTTACAATGAGCAGTTCTTC.

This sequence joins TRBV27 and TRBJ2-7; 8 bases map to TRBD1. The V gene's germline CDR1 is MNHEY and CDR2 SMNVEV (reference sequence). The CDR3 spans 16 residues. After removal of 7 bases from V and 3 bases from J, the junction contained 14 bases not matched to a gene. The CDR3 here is CASTLRGDRPRYEQYF. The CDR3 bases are TGTGCCAGCACCTTGAGGGGGGACAGGCCCCGCTACGAGCAGTACTTC.

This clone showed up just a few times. CDR3 sequence reads: CASSARRDRGYGYTF. The CDR3, as DNA: TGTGCCAGCAGTGCGCGCCGGGACAGGGGGTATGGCTACACCTTC. The rearrangement joins TRBV27 to TRBJ1-2, with 11 bases matching TRBD1. CDR3 length: 15 residues. Germline V CDR1 and CDR2: MNHEY, SMNVEV (reference sequence). The V and J ends lost 5 bases and 5 bases, in that order; junction bases with no gene match: 7.

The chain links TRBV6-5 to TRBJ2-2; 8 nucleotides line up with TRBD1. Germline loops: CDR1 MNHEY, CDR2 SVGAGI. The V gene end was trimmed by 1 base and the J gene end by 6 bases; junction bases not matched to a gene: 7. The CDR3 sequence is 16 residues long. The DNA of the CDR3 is TGTGCCAGCAGTTACTTACAGGGGGTTCGGTCCGGGGAGCTGTTTTTT. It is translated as CASSYLQGVRSGELFF.

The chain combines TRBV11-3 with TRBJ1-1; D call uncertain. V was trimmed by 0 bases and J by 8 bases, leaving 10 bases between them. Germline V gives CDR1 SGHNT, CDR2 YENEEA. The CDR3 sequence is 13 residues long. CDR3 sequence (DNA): TGTGCCAGCAGCTTAGATCTTTCGACAGAAGCTTTCTTT. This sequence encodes CASSLDLSTEAFF.

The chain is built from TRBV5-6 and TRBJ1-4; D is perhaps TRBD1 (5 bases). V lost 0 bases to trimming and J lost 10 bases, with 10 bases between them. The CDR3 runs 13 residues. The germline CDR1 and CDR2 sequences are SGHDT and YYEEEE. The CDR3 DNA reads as TGTGCCAGCAGCTTGGGGGCAGGGCGAAAACTGTTTTTT. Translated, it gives CASSLGAGRKLFF.

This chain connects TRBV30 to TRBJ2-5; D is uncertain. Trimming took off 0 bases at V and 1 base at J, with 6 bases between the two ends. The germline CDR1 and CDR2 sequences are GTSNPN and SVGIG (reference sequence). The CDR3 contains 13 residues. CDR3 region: CAWSVGAQETQYF. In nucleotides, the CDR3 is TGTGCCTGGAGTGTAGGAGCCCAAGAGACCCAGTACTTC.

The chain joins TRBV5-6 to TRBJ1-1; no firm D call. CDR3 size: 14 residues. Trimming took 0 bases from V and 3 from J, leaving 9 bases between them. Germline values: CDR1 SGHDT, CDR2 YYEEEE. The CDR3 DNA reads TGTGCCAGCAGCTTGGCTATCCGGGACACTGAAGCTTTCTTT. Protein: CASSLAIRDTEAFF.

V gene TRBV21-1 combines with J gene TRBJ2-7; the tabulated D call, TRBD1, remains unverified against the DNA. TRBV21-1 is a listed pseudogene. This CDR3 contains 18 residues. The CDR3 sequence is CASSKLKGDTSSRYEQYF. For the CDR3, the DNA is TGTGCCAGCAGCAAACTCAAGGGGGACACGTCCTCTCGCTACGAGCAGTACTTC.

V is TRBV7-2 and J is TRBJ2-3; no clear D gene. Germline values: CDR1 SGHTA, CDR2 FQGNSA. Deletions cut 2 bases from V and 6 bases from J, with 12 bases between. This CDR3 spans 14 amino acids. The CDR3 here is CASSLSVSQDTQYF. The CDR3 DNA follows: TGTGCCAGCAGCTTAAGTGTTTCCCAGGATACGCAGTATTTT.

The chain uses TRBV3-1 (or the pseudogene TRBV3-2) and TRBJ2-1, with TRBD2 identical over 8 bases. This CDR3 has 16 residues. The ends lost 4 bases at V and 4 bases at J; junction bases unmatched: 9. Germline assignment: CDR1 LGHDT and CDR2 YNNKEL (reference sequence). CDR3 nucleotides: TGTGCCAGCAGCCGCCCGAAGACTAGCGTATACAATGAGCAGTTCTTC. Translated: CASSRPKTSVYNEQFF.

Here the CDR3 reads CASSQVLSSGINEQFF. The CDR3 DNA follows: TGCGCCAGCAGCCAAGTCTTATCTAGCGGGATAAATGAGCAGTTCTTC. The chain uses TRBV4-1 and TRBJ2-1; 9 nucleotides line up with TRBD2. Germline V gives CDR1 MGHRA, CDR2 YSYEKL. After removal of 1 base from V and 7 bases from J, the junction contained 8 bases not matched to a gene. CDR3 length: 16 residues.

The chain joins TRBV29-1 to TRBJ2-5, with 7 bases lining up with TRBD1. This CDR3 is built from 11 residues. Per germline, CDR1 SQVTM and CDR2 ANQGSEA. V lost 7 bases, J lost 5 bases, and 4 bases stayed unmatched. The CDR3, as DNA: TGCAGCGACGACAGGGTTGAGACCCAGTACTTC. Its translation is CSDDRVETQYF.

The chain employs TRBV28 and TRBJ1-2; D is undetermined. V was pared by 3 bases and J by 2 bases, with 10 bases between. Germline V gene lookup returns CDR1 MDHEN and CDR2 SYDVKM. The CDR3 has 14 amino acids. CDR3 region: CASSFGRGNYGYTF. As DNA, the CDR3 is TGTGCCAGCAGTTTCGGCCGCGGAAACTATGGCTACACCTTC.

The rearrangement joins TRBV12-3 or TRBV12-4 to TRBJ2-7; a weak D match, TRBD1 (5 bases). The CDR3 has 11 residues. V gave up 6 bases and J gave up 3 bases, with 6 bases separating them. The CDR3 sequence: CASRRGYEQYF. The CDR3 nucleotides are TGTGCCAGCAGAAGGGGCTACGAGCAGTACTTC.

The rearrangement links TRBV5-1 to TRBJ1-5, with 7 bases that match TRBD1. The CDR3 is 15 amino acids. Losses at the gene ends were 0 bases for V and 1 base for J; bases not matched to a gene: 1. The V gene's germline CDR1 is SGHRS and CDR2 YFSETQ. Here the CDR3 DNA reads TGCGCCAGCAGCTTGGAGGGACAGAGCAATCAGCCCCAGCATTTT. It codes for CASSLEGQSNQPQHF.

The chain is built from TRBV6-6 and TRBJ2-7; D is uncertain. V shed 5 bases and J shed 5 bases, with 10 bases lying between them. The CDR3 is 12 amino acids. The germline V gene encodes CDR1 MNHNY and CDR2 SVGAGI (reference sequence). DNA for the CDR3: TGTGCCAGCAGTACTCTCGGTCACGAGCAGTACTTC. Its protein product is CASSTLGHEQYF.

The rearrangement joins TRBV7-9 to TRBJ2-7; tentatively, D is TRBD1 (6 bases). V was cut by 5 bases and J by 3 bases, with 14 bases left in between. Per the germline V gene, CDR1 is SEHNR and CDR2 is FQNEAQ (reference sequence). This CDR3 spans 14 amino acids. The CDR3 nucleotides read TGTGCCAGCAGCCACCCGGGACACCACTACGAGCAGTACTTC. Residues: CASSHPGHHYEQYF.